The 29 T cell receptor beta chains below were found in one sample sequenced in a study of CD4+ T cells in melanoma. Data came from immunoSEQ multiplex PCR; TCRdb stores just in-frame clones and leaves some out. The sample has about 140,000 clones, around 90% seen once. These receptors were taken from a human donor with melanoma.

V and J are TRBV7-9 and TRBJ2-2; D perhaps matches TRBD1 (5 bases). CDR3 length: 14 residues. The ends were cut back, 2 bases at V and 7 bases at J, with 11 bases in the middle. CDR1 is SEHNR, CDR2 FQNEAQ, per germline (reference sequence). CDR3 in amino acids: CASSLQQGHGELFF. The CDR3 region has the DNA TGTGCCAGCAGCTTACAGCAGGGCCACGGGGAGCTGTTTTTT.

The sample holds one count of this clone. The chain has TRBV2 and TRBJ1-1, with D perhaps matching TRBD1 (5 bases). The germline V and J ends were trimmed by 7 bases and 3 bases, with 12 bases remaining between them. The germline gives CDR1 SNHLY, CDR2 FYNNEI. The length of the CDR3 is 13 residues. The CDR3 DNA sequence: TGTGCCAGCAAGTCGTGGGGGTACACTGAAGCTTTCTTT. It encodes CASKSWGYTEAFF.

The genes are TRBV6-5 and TRBJ2-7; no clear D. The CDR3 consists of 13 residues. CDR1 MNHEY and CDR2 SVGAGI come from the germline V gene. Trimming removed 10 bases from V and 0 bases from J, with 13 bases in between. CDR3 region: CATRLPGSYEQYF. The CDR3 nucleotides are TGTGCCACCAGACTCCCTGGCTCCTACGAGCAGTACTTC.

The chain uses TRBV6-5 and TRBJ1-2; no clear D gene. Per the germline V gene, CDR1 is MNHEY and CDR2 is SVGAGI. The V and J ends lost 0 bases and 4 bases respectively, with 9 bases between them. The CDR3 totals 14 residues. This CDR3 is CASSYSREFYGYTF. The CDR3 DNA reads TGTGCCAGCAGTTACTCGAGAGAGTTCTATGGCTACACCTTC.

The chain has TRBV10-3 and TRBJ2-5, with 9 bases lining up with TRBD2. CDR1 is ENHRY, CDR2 SYGVKD, per germline. The CDR3 totals 17 residues. The J segment lost 1 base and the V segment lost 4 bases, leaving 10 bases of the junction unmatched. The CDR3 protein is CAISGPAGGAAQETQYF. For the CDR3, the DNA is TGTGCCATCAGTGGCCCAGCGGGGGGTGCTGCCCAAGAGACCCAGTACTTC.

The genes are TRBV5-5 and TRBJ2-3; TRBD2 matches at 7 bases. The CDR3 is 13 residues long. The germline CDR1 and CDR2 sequences are SGHKS and YYEKEE (reference sequence). V shed 7 bases, J shed 3 bases, and the junction held 5 bases outside the gene matches. CDR3 residues: CASEPGGTDTQYF. As DNA, the CDR3 is TGTGCCAGCGAACCGGGGGGTACAGATACGCAGTATTTT.

V and J are TRBV28 and TRBJ2-7, with 13 bases identical to TRBD2. CDR1 is MDHEN, CDR2 SYDVKM, per germline. With V trimmed by 8 bases and J by 9 bases, 10 bases remained unmatched. This CDR3 region has 14 residues. In DNA, the CDR3 is TGTGCCAGCCTAGAGACTAGCGGGGGGCTTCGGCAGTACTTC. Its translation: CASLETSGGLRQYF.

J is TRBJ1-1 and V is TRBV5-1; no clear D gene. CDR3 length equals 15 residues. Germline-derived CDR1 and CDR2 are SGHRS and YFSETQ. The germline V and J ends were trimmed by 3 bases and 1 base, with 13 bases remaining between them. The CDR3 nucleotides are TGCGCCAGCAGCTCCCGCCAGAGCTGGAACACTGAAGCTTTCTTT. Its translation is CASSSRQSWNTEAFF.

In this sample, this clone turned up once. The V gene is TRBV2, the J gene TRBJ2-6, with a weak D call TRBD2 (6 bases). In germline, CDR1 is SNHLY, CDR2 FYNNEI. The length of the CDR3 is 17 residues. V was clipped by 5 bases and J by 4 bases, with 18 bases between them. CDR3 sequence (DNA): TGTGCCAGCAGTCTGGAGGGTCCTCTGTCCGGGGCCAACGTCCTGACTTTC. Amino acids: CASSLEGPLSGANVLTF.

This clone was seen a handful of times. This chain joins TRBV29-1 and TRBJ1-2; tentatively, D is TRBD1 (5 bases). The germline CDR1 and CDR2 sequences are SQVTM and ANQGSEA. V was pared by 4 bases and J by 5 bases, with 11 bases between. CDR3 length equals 12 residues. The CDR3 sequence: CSVGEGKYGYTF. The CDR3 nucleotides read TGCAGCGTTGGAGAGGGGAAATATGGCTACACCTTC.

This clone was observed once. V usage is TRBV30 and J usage is TRBJ2-1; 10 nucleotides line up with TRBD1. There are 15 residues in the CDR3. The V and J ends lost 0 bases and 2 bases, in that order; junction bases with no gene match: 1. Germline V lookup: CDR1 GTSNPN, CDR2 SVGIG (reference sequence). In DNA form, the CDR3 reads TGTGCCTGGAGTGTTGACAGGGGGCCCTACAATGAGCAGTTCTTC. Translating gives CAWSVDRGPYNEQFF.

The chain recombines TRBV14 with TRBJ1-4; no reliable D call. From germline, CDR1 is SGHDN and CDR2 FVKESK. V was clipped by 0 bases and J by 10 bases, with 9 bases between them. The CDR3 loop spans 13 amino acids. The CDR3: CASSQEAAGKLFF. CDR3 DNA sequence: TGTGCCAGCAGCCAAGAGGCGGCCGGAAAACTGTTTTTT.

The rearrangement uses TRBV4-1 and TRBJ1-4, with 8 bases aligning to TRBD1. Germline-derived CDR1 and CDR2 are MGHRA and YSYEKL. V shed 5 bases, J shed 4 bases, and the junction held 3 bases outside the gene matches. The CDR3 runs to 14 residues. The CDR3: CASSGTGYNEKLFF. The DNA of the CDR3 is TGCGCCAGCAGCGGGACAGGCTATAATGAAAAACTGTTTTTT.

This clone was counted a single time. The chain combines TRBV6-1 with TRBJ1-5; tentative D call: TRBD1 (5 bases). Germline V gives CDR1 MNHNS, CDR2 SASEGT. The CDR3 loop spans 13 amino acids. The germline V and J ends were trimmed by 10 bases and 2 bases, with 12 bases remaining between them. CDR3 DNA sequence: TGTGCCATTGAACAGGTGGGCAATCAGCCCCAGCATTTT. It yields the protein CAIEQVGNQPQHF.

The chain employs TRBV19 and TRBJ1-6; D uncertain. The germline V gene encodes CDR1 LNHDA and CDR2 SQIVND (reference sequence). The CDR3 length is 14 residues. V lost 2 bases to trimming and J lost 1 base, with 3 bases between them. The DNA for the CDR3 is TGTGCCAGTAGTATAAGTTCCTATAATTCACCCCTCCACTTT. It translates to CASSISSYNSPLHF.

As DNA, the CDR3 is TGTGCCAGCAGCTTAACTCTTGGGGACGGGGAAGACACCTTC. Translated: CASSLTLGDGEDTF. The chain carries TRBV11-2 and TRBJ1-2; D may be TRBD1 (5 bases). Germline assignment: CDR1 SGHAT and CDR2 FQNNGV. V lost 2 bases to trimming and J lost 12 bases, with 19 bases between them. This CDR3 has 14 residues.

This sequence joins TRBV19 and TRBJ1-2; 7 bases match TRBD1. Germline trimming cut 1 base from V and 1 base from J; bases unmatched to any gene: 6. CDR3 length: 16 residues. The germline V gene encodes CDR1 LNHDA and CDR2 SQIVND (reference sequence). CDR3 amino acids: CASSIGGRQGNYGYTF. The CDR3 bases are TGTGCCAGTAGTATAGGGGGGAGACAGGGTAACTATGGCTACACCTTC.

The genes are TRBV13 and TRBJ2-6; D is perhaps TRBD1 (6 bases). This CDR3 is 13 amino acids long. Trimming stripped 5 bases from V and 12 bases from J, with 14 bases between. The germline gives CDR1 PRHDT, CDR2 FYEKMQ (reference sequence). CDR3 in DNA: TGTGCCAGCAGCACCCAAACAGGGCCCGTCCTGACTTTC. Translation: CASSTQTGPVLTF.

This chain connects TRBV5-1 to TRBJ1-4; the D is unclear. Deletions cut 4 bases from V and 8 bases from J, with 12 bases between. CDR3 length: 13 residues. Germline CDR1 is SGHRS and CDR2 is YFSETQ. The CDR3 DNA follows: TGCGCCAGCAGCCTACGGGCAGGCGAAAAACTGTTTTTT. It encodes CASSLRAGEKLFF.

This clone came up once. CDR3 region: CASSPRDGRAAGEKLFF. CDR3 in DNA: TGTGCCAGCAGCCCTAGGGACGGGCGAGCTGCGGGTGAAAAACTGTTTTTT. V gene TRBV7-9 combines with J gene TRBJ1-4, with a tentative D call TRBD1 (5 bases). The germline gives CDR1 SEHNR, CDR2 FQNEAQ (reference sequence). The CDR3 contains 17 residues. With 5 bases removed from V and 7 bases from J, the gap between germline ends came to 23 bases.

This clone was found once. The chain is built from TRBV28 and TRBJ2-5, with a weak D call TRBD2 (5 bases). This CDR3 is 15 amino acids long. Germline CDR1 MDHEN, CDR2 SYDVKM. The V and J ends lost 5 bases and 3 bases respectively, with 16 bases between them. The CDR3 DNA follows: TGTGCCAGCAGTCCCTCTCGCGGAGGCAAAGAGACCCAGTACTTC. Residues: CASSPSRGGKETQYF.

The chain couples TRBV28 to TRBJ2-1; 7 nucleotides agree with TRBD2. The CDR3 length is 16 residues. V dropped 4 bases and J dropped 4; count of bases not matched to a gene: 10. Looked up from germline, CDR1 is MDHEN and CDR2 is SYDVKM. In DNA form, the CDR3 reads TGTGCCAGCAGTTCCTCCCTCCCGCGGGGGTACAATGAGCAGTTCTTC. Its protein product is CASSSSLPRGYNEQFF.

This sequence joins TRBV6-5 and TRBJ2-3; D is unresolved. V lost 2 bases to trimming and J lost 8 bases, with 5 bases between them. Germline CDR1 MNHEY, CDR2 SVGAGI. The CDR3 contains 11 residues. DNA for the CDR3: TGTGCCAGCAGTTACGTCGGTACGCAGTATTTT. Encoded protein: CASSYVGTQYF.

The chain combines TRBV7-9 with TRBJ2-2; D not resolved. This CDR3 has 14 residues. V was cut by 5 bases and J by 6 bases, with 13 bases left in between. Germline CDR1 SEHNR, CDR2 FQNEAQ (reference sequence). CDR3 nucleotide sequence: TGTGCCAGCAGCGCACGGCGCCCTCCCGGGGAGCTGTTTTTT. It codes for CASSARRPPGELFF.

This clone appeared a single time. The CDR3 DNA reads as TGTGCCAGCAGTTACCTAGGGGGATCACCCCTCCACTTT. It specifies CASSYLGGSPLHF. The chain is built from TRBV6-6 and TRBJ1-6, with D possibly being TRBD1 (6 bases). Germline CDR1 and CDR2: MNHNY and SVGAGI (reference sequence). The length of the CDR3 is 13 residues. Trimming pared 2 bases from V and 10 bases from J, leaving 9 bases between.

This clone was seen only once. The chain couples TRBV10-3 to TRBJ2-4; possible D gene TRBD2, 6 bases. The CDR3 is 12 amino acids. Germline CDR1 is ENHRY and CDR2 is SYGVKD. With 4 bases removed from V and 9 bases from J, the gap between germline ends came to 10 bases. The DNA of the CDR3 is TGTGCCATCAGTGGGGGGGATGGCATTCAGTACTTC. Translating gives CAISGGDGIQYF.

This sequence joins TRBV2 and TRBJ2-3; a possible D gene is TRBD1 (6 bases). Germline assignment: CDR1 SNHLY and CDR2 FYNNEI. The V gene lost 5 bases and the J gene lost 2 bases, with 17 bases spanning the gap. The CDR3 extends over 16 amino acids. The CDR3 region is CASSPNRVRHTDTQYF. CDR3 in DNA: TGTGCCAGCAGTCCAAACAGGGTGCGGCACACAGATACGCAGTATTTT. Supplemented by reference TRBV2 and TRBJ2-3, the full variable domain reads EPEVTQTPSHQVTQMGQEVILRCVPISNHLYFYWYRQILGQKVEFLVSFYNNEISEKSEIFDDQFSVERPDGSNFTLKIRSTKLEDSAMYFCASSPNRVRHTDTQYFGPGTRLTVL.

This sequence joins TRBV6-1 and TRBJ2-7; unclear D gene. The V gene lost 6 bases and the J gene lost 4 bases, with 13 bases spanning the gap. Germline lookup yields CDR1 MNHNS and CDR2 SASEGT. The CDR3 is 13 residues long. CDR3 DNA sequence: TGTGCCAGCAGCGCCGGACGGGTATACGAGCAGTACTTC. This translates into CASSAGRVYEQYF.

The chain recombines TRBV10-2 with TRBJ2-1, with 11 positions matching TRBD2. The germline CDR1 and CDR2 sequences are WSHSY and SAAADI. After removal of 9 bases from V and 10 bases from J, the junction contained 14 bases not matched to a gene. The CDR3 is made up of 15 amino acids. DNA for the CDR3: TGCGCCAGTCAAGGGGGGACTAGCGGCCGACGAGAGCAGTTCTTC. Its translation is CASQGGTSGRREQFF.